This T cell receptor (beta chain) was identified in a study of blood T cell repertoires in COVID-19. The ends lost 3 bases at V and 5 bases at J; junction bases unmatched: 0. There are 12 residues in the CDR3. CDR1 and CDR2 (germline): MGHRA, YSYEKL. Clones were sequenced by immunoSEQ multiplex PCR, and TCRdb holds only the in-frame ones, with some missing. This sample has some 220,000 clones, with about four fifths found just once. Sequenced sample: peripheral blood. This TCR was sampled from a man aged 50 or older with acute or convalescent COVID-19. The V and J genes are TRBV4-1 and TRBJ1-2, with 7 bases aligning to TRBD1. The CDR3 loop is CASSQDRYGYTF. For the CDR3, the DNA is TGCGCCAGCAGCCAGGACAGGTATGGCTACACCTTC.